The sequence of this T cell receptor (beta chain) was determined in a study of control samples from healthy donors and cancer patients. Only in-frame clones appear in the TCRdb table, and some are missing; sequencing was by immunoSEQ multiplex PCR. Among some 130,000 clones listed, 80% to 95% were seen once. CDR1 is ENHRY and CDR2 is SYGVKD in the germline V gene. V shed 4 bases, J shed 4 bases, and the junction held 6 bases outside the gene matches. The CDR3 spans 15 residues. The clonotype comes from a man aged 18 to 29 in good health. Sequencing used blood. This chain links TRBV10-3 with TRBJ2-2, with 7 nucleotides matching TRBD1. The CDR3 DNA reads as TGTGCCATCAGTGGATCAAGGGGGCGCACCGGGGAGCTGTTTTTT. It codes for CAISGSRGRTGELFF.